This entry lists 21 T cell receptor beta chains sequenced from one sample in a study of beta chain features in type 1 diabetes. The investigators reverse transcribed all of the isolated RNA, so they sequenced expressed TCRB transcripts. TCRdb's table, derived via immunoSEQ multiplex PCR, lists solely in-frame clones and lacks some. The sample records 350,000 to 450,000 clones, around 15% being singletons. The sequenced sample consisted of naive CD4+ T cells from blood. These receptor sequences come from a woman aged 18-30 years in good health.

This clone was detected only a few times. The chain uses TRBV5-1 and TRBJ2-1; possibly TRBD2 for D (6 bases). The ends were cut back, 0 bases at V and 5 bases at J, with 9 bases in the middle. CDR1 is SGHRS, CDR2 YFSETQ, per germline. The CDR3 extends over 14 amino acids. The CDR3 nucleotides read TGCGCCAGCAGCTTGGGGGGACTCAACAATGAGCAGTTCTTC. Translating gives CASSLGGLNNEQFF. Using reference TRBV5-1 and TRBJ2-1 for the parts outside the CDR3, the full variable domain is KAGVTQTPRYLIKTRGQQVTLSCSPISGHRSVSWYQQTPGQGLQFLFEYFSETQRNKGNFPGRFSGRQFSNSRSEMNVSTLELGDSALYLCASSLGGLNNEQFFGPGTRLTVL.

The rearrangement joins TRBV9 to TRBJ2-5; the D is unclear. Trimming shortened V by 0 bases and J by 2 bases, and 14 bases separated the two germline ends. Germline loops: CDR1 SGDLS, CDR2 YYNGEE. The CDR3 spans 16 residues. This chain's CDR3 is CASSVATPGRQETQYF. CDR3 sequence (DNA): TGTGCCAGCAGCGTAGCTACCCCAGGTAGACAAGAGACCCAGTACTTC.

V and J are TRBV21-1 and TRBJ2-7; the DNA was not used to check the table's D call, TRBD1. TRBV21-1 is a documented pseudogene. This CDR3 contains 15 residues. The CDR3 loop is CASSARPGQGYEQYF. The CDR3, as DNA: TGTGCCAGCAGCGCTCGCCCAGGTCAGGGCTACGAGCAGTACTTC.

This clone has a handful of counts. The gene calls are TRBV30 and TRBJ2-7; 7 bases agree with TRBD1. Germline-derived CDR1 and CDR2 are GTSNPN and SVGIG (reference sequence). The CDR3 has 12 amino acids. V gave up 5 bases and J gave up 11 bases; unmatched junction bases: 12. The CDR3 loop is CAWSYPGTEKYF. CDR3 DNA sequence: TGTGCCTGGTCCTACCCCGGGACAGAAAAGTACTTC.

The gene calls are TRBV30 and TRBJ2-2; 11 nucleotides match TRBD2. V dropped 0 bases and J dropped 3; count of bases not matched to a gene: 18. Germline values: CDR1 GTSNPN, CDR2 SVGIG (reference sequence). The CDR3 runs 21 residues. This CDR3 reads CAWSVRRVLAGGVGDTGELFF. For the CDR3, the DNA is TGTGCCTGGAGTGTCCGAAGGGTTTTAGCGGGAGGGGTCGGCGACACCGGGGAGCTGTTTTTT.

This clone was detected a few times. The chain carries TRBV9 and TRBJ2-1; 14 bases align to TRBD2. The germline V gene encodes CDR1 SGDLS and CDR2 YYNGEE. The trim removed 3 bases at V and 7 bases at J, leaving 6 bases unmatched. The CDR3 sequence is 16 residues long. The CDR3 bases are TGTGCCAGCAGCGGACGAAGACTAGCGGGAGGGAATGAGCAGTTCTTC. Residues: CASSGRRLAGGNEQFF.

V and J are TRBV5-4 and TRBJ2-3; 14 nucleotides line up with TRBD2. Germline V gene data show CDR1 as SGHNT and CDR2 as YYREEE (reference sequence). V lost 5 bases to trimming and J lost 5 bases; unmatched junction nucleotides: 10. CDR3 length: 17 residues. CDR3 sequence: CASSPGRGLAGEDTQYF. DNA of the CDR3: TGTGCCAGCAGTCCGGGACGGGGACTAGCGGGAGAAGATACGCAGTATTTT.

There are a few counts of this clone. This chain joins TRBV28 and TRBJ1-4, with D possibly matching TRBD1 (5 bases). The CDR3 covers 15 residues. The germline V gene has CDR1 MDHEN and CDR2 SYDVKM. Deletions cut 2 bases from V and 8 bases from J, with 15 bases between. CDR3 in DNA: TGTGCCAGCAGTTTAATACACCCAGGGAGGGAAAAACTGTTTTTT. Translation gives CASSLIHPGREKLFF.

V gene TRBV5-6 combines with J gene TRBJ1-2, with 9 bases identical to TRBD1. Germline V gene sequence: CDR1 SGHDT, CDR2 YYEEEE. The trim removed 1 base at V and 8 bases at J, leaving 12 bases unmatched. The length of the CDR3 is 16 residues. CDR3 in DNA: TGTGCCAGCAGCTTGAGGGGGACAGGGCCGATGAGAGGCTACACCTTC. Translation: CASSLRGTGPMRGYTF.

The CDR3 sequence: CASSLGGLQPQHF. As DNA, the CDR3 is TGCGCCAGCAGCTTGGGGGGGCTTCAGCCCCAGCATTTT. The V and J genes are TRBV5-1 and TRBJ1-5; the D gene is possibly TRBD1 (6 bases). Trimming took off 0 bases at V and 6 bases at J, with 7 bases between the two ends. CDR1 is SGHRS and CDR2 is YFSETQ in the germline V gene. This CDR3 is built from 13 residues.

The chain combines TRBV4-1 with TRBJ2-7; D ambiguous. The V end lost 0 bases, the J end lost 4 bases, and 7 bases lay between the germline ends. Germline values: CDR1 MGHRA, CDR2 YSYEKL. This CDR3 region has 13 residues. The DNA for the CDR3 is TGCGCCAGCAGCCAAGAGAAGAGATACGAGCAGTACTTC. Its translation: CASSQEKRYEQYF.

The CDR3 coding sequence is TGTGCCAGCAGCGTATACAATGAGCAGTTCTTC. Translation gives CASSVYNEQFF. The rearrangement joins TRBV7-6 to TRBJ2-1; D unclear. The V end was cut by 5 bases, the J end by 4 bases, with 3 bases between. In germline, CDR1 is SGHVS, CDR2 FNYEAQ. The CDR3 is 11 residues long.

This clone was found a few times. The gene calls are TRBV30 and TRBJ1-5, with a possible D match to TRBD1 (5 bases). This CDR3 region has 15 residues. Germline assignment: CDR1 GTSNPN and CDR2 SVGIG (reference sequence). V lost 0 bases, J lost 0 bases, and 9 bases lay in between. The CDR3 region is CAWSVRGNSNQPQHF. The CDR3 DNA sequence: TGTGCCTGGAGTGTAAGGGGCAATAGCAATCAGCCCCAGCATTTT.

This sequence joins TRBV5-4 and TRBJ2-5; 8 bases map to TRBD2. The CDR3 spans 16 residues. Per germline, CDR1 SGHNT and CDR2 YYREEE (reference sequence). Trimming took 1 base from V and 1 from J; bases not matched to a gene: 6. As DNA, the CDR3 is TGTGCCAGCAGCTTGAGTGTAGCGGGACCCCAAGAGACCCAGTACTTC. This translates into CASSLSVAGPQETQYF.

The table lists this clone with a few counts. V usage is TRBV18 and J usage is TRBJ2-7; D might be TRBD2 (5 bases). With 4 bases removed from V and 7 bases from J, the gap between germline ends came to 11 bases. CDR1 and CDR2 from the germline V gene are KGHSH and LQKENI. The CDR3 is 12 amino acids. The DNA for the CDR3 is TGTGCCAGCTCACTACAAACGGGAGAGCAGTACTTC. Residues: CASSLQTGEQYF.

The rearrangement uses TRBV7-2 and TRBJ1-5; a weak D match, TRBD1 (5 bases). Between the trimmed V and J ends, which lost 5 bases and 7 bases, there was a span of 12 bases. Germline CDR1 reads SGHTA; CDR2 reads FQGNSA. The CDR3 totals 13 residues. DNA of the CDR3: TGTGCCAGCAGCCCGGACCGACAGCAGCCCCAGCATTTT. This encodes CASSPDRQQPQHF.

This clone was seen a handful of times. The chain has TRBV7-2 and TRBJ2-7; 7 bases agree with TRBD2. J lost 2 bases, V lost 5 bases, and 6 bases had no gene match. Looked up from germline, CDR1 is SGHTA and CDR2 is FQGNSA. This CDR3 has 14 residues. The CDR3 DNA is TGTGCCAGCAGCGTAAGGGACTACACCTACGAGCAGTACTTC. This translates into CASSVRDYTYEQYF.

This chain uses TRBV5-4 with TRBJ2-1; TRBD2 agrees at 12 bases. Germline V gene lookup returns CDR1 SGHNT and CDR2 YYREEE (reference sequence). V gave up 4 bases and J gave up 6 bases; unmatched junction bases: 8. This CDR3 is 16 amino acids long. In nucleotides, the CDR3 is TGTGCCAGCAGCCCAGCGACTAGCGGGAGTAGCAATGAGCAGTTCTTC. Translated, it gives CASSPATSGSSNEQFF.

This clone has just a few counts. The chain links TRBV2 to TRBJ1-2; D gene ambiguous. Germline V lookup: CDR1 SNHLY, CDR2 FYNNEI. V lost 7 bases and J 5 bases, leaving 14 bases between the germline ends. This CDR3 spans 13 amino acids. For the CDR3, the DNA is TGTGCCAGCAAAAAGGAGCTTATTTATGGCTACACCTTC. Translated: CASKKELIYGYTF.

This clone was found a few times. The chain recombines TRBV4-1 with TRBJ2-7; 9 bases fit TRBD2. Trimming took 0 bases from V and 6 from J; bases not matched to a gene: 9. The CDR3 has 16 residues. Germline CDR1 is MGHRA and CDR2 is YSYEKL. The CDR3 DNA is TGCGCCAGCAGCCAAGATTGGGGCGGGAGGGCCTCCGAGCAGTACTTC. Encoded protein: CASSQDWGGRASEQYF.

This sequence joins TRBV6-6 and TRBJ2-1; weak D call: TRBD1 (6 bases). The CDR3 loop spans 13 amino acids. Germline loops: CDR1 MNHNY, CDR2 SVGAGI (reference sequence). V was clipped by 6 bases and J by 7 bases, with 13 bases between them. The CDR3 protein is CASRKTGDNEQFF. In DNA form, the CDR3 reads TGTGCCAGCAGGAAGACAGGAGATAATGAGCAGTTCTTC.